This TCR beta chain was identified in a study of control samples from healthy donors and cancer patients. Germline V gene sequence: CDR1 MNHNY, CDR2 SVGAGI (reference sequence). The V gene end was trimmed by 5 bases and the J gene end by 2 bases; junction bases not matched to a gene: 6. This CDR3 is 15 amino acids long. Generated by immunoSEQ multiplex PCR, the TCRdb table keeps only in-frame clones and is missing some. The sample holds about 150,000 clones; roughly nine tenths are singletons and the top ten take over 4.5%. The chain combines TRBV6-6 with TRBJ1-2; 9 nucleotides line up with TRBD1. The sequenced material came from blood. The sequence was obtained from a man in his thirties or forties in good health. The CDR3 loop is CASSPRTGVNYGYTF. CDR3 nucleotides: TGTGCCAGCAGTCCCCGGACAGGGGTGAACTATGGCTACACCTTC.